This T cell receptor beta chain derives from a study of blood T cell repertoires in COVID-19. Study-level information: COVID-19 samples, acute and convalescent, were from the United States, Italy and Spain. From T cells, B-cell-depleted T cells, or PBMCs came the material, which was cDNA or gDNA.

The germline V gene has CDR1 SGHRS and CDR2 YFSETQ. Trimming cost V 1 base and J 1 base; bases outside gene matches: 5. The CDR3 consists of 17 residues. Authors' data handling: For nucleated cells, counts were estimated from reference gene primer amplification. Sequencing was performed with immunoSEQ multiplex PCR; in TCRdb, only in-frame clones are kept and a portion is missing. V and J calls and clone size come straight from that table; D and trimming were deduced from the DNA. The data contain about 200,000 clones, around three quarters of them seen just once; the ten biggest clones take up 5.5%.

The receptor was derived from a woman aged 70 to 79 with acute or convalescent COVID-19. This chain joins TRBV5-1 and TRBJ2-3; 11 nucleotides match TRBD2. The specimen was peripheral blood. The CDR3 DNA reads TGCGCCAGCAGCTTGTTAACTAGCGGGAGACGCACAGATACGCAGTATTTT. Encoded protein: CASSLLTSGRRTDTQYF.